Presented here are 16 T cell receptor beta chains from one specimen sequenced in a study of control samples from healthy donors and cancer patients. TCRdb's copy holds only in-frame clones and misses some; the assay was immunoSEQ multiplex PCR. The profile shows more than 65,000 clones, over 85% of them singletons. Sequencing used PBMCs. These receptor sequences come from a woman aged 60 to 75 with head and neck cancer.

The rearrangement joins TRBV2 to TRBJ2-5; 9 bases agree with TRBD1. CDR1 and CDR2 (germline): SNHLY, FYNNEI. The CDR3 runs to 17 residues. The trim removed 5 bases at V and 2 bases at J, leaving 12 bases unmatched. Written as DNA, the CDR3 is TGTGCCAGCAGTCATGGCCTTAGGACAGGGGCTCAAGAGACCCAGTACTTC. It yields the protein CASSHGLRTGAQETQYF.

This clone has only one observation. This sequence joins TRBV5-4 and TRBJ2-3, with 7 positions matching TRBD2. The V gene's germline CDR1 is SGHNT and CDR2 YYREEE (reference sequence). The ends lost 1 base at V and 3 bases at J; junction bases unmatched: 5. CDR3 length equals 15 residues. CDR3 loop: CASSLKAGSTDTQYF. The CDR3 DNA reads as TGTGCCAGCAGCTTGAAAGCGGGATCAACAGATACGCAGTATTTT.

V gene TRBV28 combines with J gene TRBJ1-1; no clear D. Germline CDR1 is MDHEN and CDR2 is SYDVKM. The CDR3 covers 14 residues. Trimming stripped 4 bases from V and 1 base from J, with 10 bases between. The chain's CDR3 is CASSSDRENTEAFF. The CDR3 DNA sequence: TGTGCCAGCAGTTCGGACCGCGAGAACACTGAAGCTTTCTTT.

J is TRBJ1-5 and V is TRBV6-1; D not resolved. Germline loops: CDR1 MNHNS, CDR2 SASEGT. The V gene lost 0 bases and the J gene lost 9 bases, with 9 bases spanning the gap. The CDR3 sequence is 13 residues long. The CDR3 spells CASSEARFPPQHF. The CDR3 DNA sequence: TGTGCCAGCAGTGAAGCGCGATTTCCGCCCCAGCATTTT.

The CDR3, as DNA: TGTGCCAGCAGCCCGCCACGGACAGGGGTCACCCACGAGCAGTACTTC. The encoded protein is CASSPPRTGVTHEQYF. J is TRBJ2-7 and V is TRBV3-1 (or the pseudogene TRBV3-2), with 9 bases identical to TRBD1. CDR3 length equals 16 residues. Germline V CDR1 and CDR2: LGHDT, YNNKEL (reference sequence). V was clipped by 4 bases and J by 5 bases; unmatched bases: 12.

As DNA, the CDR3 is TGTGCCAGCAGCTTGGAACAGAGAACCGGGGAGCTGTTTTTT. As protein: CASSLEQRTGELFF. This chain joins TRBV5-4 and TRBJ2-2; D is unclear. The germline V gene has CDR1 SGHNT and CDR2 YYREEE (reference sequence). With 0 bases removed from V and 5 bases from J, the gap between germline ends came to 8 bases. The CDR3 sequence is 14 residues long.

The V and J genes are TRBV19 and TRBJ1-6; D gene uncertain. V was clipped by 3 bases and J by 10 bases, with 13 bases between them. The CDR3 is 14 residues long. Germline CDR1 is LNHDA and CDR2 is SQIVND (reference sequence). The CDR3 sequence is CASSIPPAGSPLHF. The CDR3 nucleotides are TGTGCCAGTAGTATTCCCCCGGCGGGGTCACCCCTCCACTTT.

The chain carries TRBV28 and TRBJ2-1, with D perhaps TRBD2 (6 bases). The V end was cut by 8 bases, the J end by 7 bases, with 15 bases between. Germline CDR1 is MDHEN and CDR2 is SYDVKM. The CDR3 is made up of 13 amino acids. The DNA of the CDR3 is TGTGCCAGCGGACGAGGGAGCGGGAATGAGCAGTTCTTC. Residues: CASGRGSGNEQFF.

This clone was seen a handful of times. The rearrangement joins TRBV3-1 (or the pseudogene TRBV3-2) to TRBJ1-2, with 7 bases identical to TRBD1. Germline V lookup: CDR1 LGHDT, CDR2 YNNKEL (reference sequence). The CDR3 covers 14 residues. Unmatched junction bases numbered 5, after V lost 3 bases and J lost 4 bases. The CDR3 sequence: CASSQAQGPYGYTF. CDR3 DNA: TGTGCCAGCAGCCAGGCACAGGGGCCCTATGGCTACACCTTC.

This sequence joins TRBV11-2 and TRBJ1-3; D gene uncertain. Germline CDR1 and CDR2: SGHAT and FQNNGV. This CDR3 has 13 residues. Trimming stripped 5 bases from V and 4 bases from J, with 9 bases between. The CDR3: CASSQPQGNTIYF. Written as DNA, the CDR3 is TGTGCCAGCAGCCAACCACAGGGAAACACCATATATTTT.

The chain employs TRBV11-1 and TRBJ2-7, with D perhaps TRBD2 (6 bases). V lost 5 bases, J lost 7 bases, and 18 bases lay in between. Per germline, CDR1 SGHAT and CDR2 FQDESV (reference sequence). This CDR3 spans 14 amino acids. The CDR3 DNA is TGTGCCAGCAGCCCACAACTGTTGGGGGGAGAGCAGTACTTC. Translated, it gives CASSPQLLGGEQYF.

This clone was recorded a few times. The rearrangement links TRBV3-1 (or the pseudogene TRBV3-2) to TRBJ2-1; D gene unclear. CDR1 is LGHDT and CDR2 is YNNKEL in the germline V gene (reference sequence). Trimming shortened V by 3 bases and J by 5 bases, and 8 bases separated the two germline ends. The length of the CDR3 is 13 residues. The CDR3 region is CASSHETNNEQFF. CDR3 DNA sequence: TGTGCCAGCAGCCATGAAACGAACAATGAGCAGTTCTTC.

J is TRBJ2-6 and V is TRBV7-8; unclear D gene. This CDR3 is built from 14 residues. Germline assignment: CDR1 SGHVS and CDR2 FQNEAQ. V shed 4 bases and J shed 1 base, with 5 bases lying between them. CDR3 sequence: CASSSYSGANVLTF. In nucleotides, the CDR3 is TGTGCCAGCAGCTCATATTCTGGGGCCAACGTCCTGACTTTC.

In this sample, this clone turned up a few times. The genes are TRBV7-6 and TRBJ1-2, with D maybe TRBD1 (5 bases). The V end was cut by 4 bases, the J end by 4 bases, with 13 bases between. The germline CDR1 and CDR2 sequences are SGHVS and FNYEAQ. The CDR3 runs to 14 residues. CDR3 DNA: TGTGCCAGCAGCTCGAGACGGGACCTCTATGGCTACACCTTC. It yields the protein CASSSRRDLYGYTF.

J is TRBJ2-7 and V is TRBV7-6; the match to TRBD2 covers 14 bases. The J segment lost 7 bases and the V segment lost 4 bases, leaving 9 bases of the junction unmatched. The CDR3 runs 16 residues. Germline CDR1 SGHVS, CDR2 FNYEAQ. The CDR3 here is CASSSRLAGGPDEQYF. CDR3 in DNA: TGTGCCAGCAGCTCGAGACTAGCGGGAGGGCCAGATGAGCAGTACTTC.

V gene TRBV27 combines with J gene TRBJ2-3; D is uncertain. Trimming pared 7 bases from V and 3 bases from J, leaving 5 bases between. CDR3 length: 11 amino acids. Germline values: CDR1 MNHEY, CDR2 SMNVEV (reference sequence). DNA for the CDR3: TGTGCCAGCATCGGTACAGATACGCAGTATTTT. Protein sequence: CASIGTDTQYF.